The source of this T cell receptor beta chain is a study of CD8+ T cells in alopecia areata. The study, taken as a whole, reports: The study found higher clonality in lesional than normal scalp, especially in alopecia totalis/universalis.

Details on this clone: Its specificity is not known.

Extracted RNA was reverse transcribed into cDNA, the sequencing template. The method was immunoSEQ multiplex PCR; TCRdb's version includes in-frame clones alone and lacks a portion of them. The sample lists 93,000 or so clones; 55% were seen once. Sequencing input: CD4+ T cells sorted from blood. The source of this sequence is a human donor in good health.

CDR3 in amino acids: CAWGGQGAFNGELFF. CDR3 coding DNA: TGTGCCTGGGGTGGACAGGGGGCCTTTAACGGGGAGCTGTTTTTT. This sequence joins TRBV30 and TRBJ2-2; 11 nucleotides agree with TRBD1. Trimming took 5 bases from V and 7 from J; bases not matched to a gene: 9. Looked up from germline, CDR1 is GTSNPN and CDR2 is SVGIG (reference sequence). This CDR3 has 15 residues. Filled out from reference TRBV30 and TRBJ2-2, the complete variable domain reads SQTIHQWPATLVQPVGSPLSLECTVEGTSNPNLYWYRQAAGRGLQLLFYSVGIGQISSEVPQNLSASRPQDRQFILSSKKLLLSDSGFYLCAWGGQGAFNGELFFGEGSRLTVL.